Many counts were recorded for the clone carrying this T cell receptor beta chain. Noted time point: persistent/refractory GD, antithyroid drugs over 5 years with positive TRAb. Scientists built the TCR library using RNA that was extracted from PBMCs. Those enrolled as patients came out of an endocrinology department in Xi'an, China. V lost 4 bases and J 5 bases, leaving 14 bases between the germline ends. The CDR3 is 14 residues long. From germline, CDR1 is MNHNS and CDR2 SASEGT. The data are from a study of regulatory T cells in long-lasting Graves disease. Researchers made TCR beta libraries by using iRepertoire HTBI primers and running Arm-PCR on CDR3 regions. TCRdb re-analysed the multiplex PCR reads in MiXCR, keeping a single row per CDR3 protein. The sample carries some 420,000 distinct CDR3 sequences, approximately 23% recorded once.

The specimen comprised peripheral blood mononuclear cells (PBMCs), sampled when the disease was refractory, from a patient treated with antithyroid drugs. This chain joins TRBV6-1 and TRBJ2-5; the D call may be TRBD1 or TRBD2 (5 bases each). This receptor was identified in a female donor with Graves disease. The CDR3 is CASSAPAEGETQYF. CDR3 nucleotides: TGTGCCAGCAGTGCCCCGGCCGAGGGGGAGACCCAGTACTTC.